Each of the 20 T cell receptor beta chains below was sequenced from the same sample in a study of tumor and adjacent non-tumor tissue in lung cancer. A modified ARM-PCR protocol with three rounds of nested PCR amplified TCRbeta. TCRdb reprocessed the multiplex PCR reads with MiXCR, giving one entry per CDR3 protein. Among fewer than 120,000 distinct CDR3 sequences, around 82% were seen once, and the ten largest hold approximately 22%. No cell sorting was done before RNA was extracted from the tissue. The sample taken for sequencing was lung tumor tissue. The receptors stem from a man in his 70s with non-small cell lung cancer.

The gene calls are TRBV5-6 and TRBJ2-3; D is unresolved. Per germline, CDR1 SGHDT and CDR2 YYEEEE. The CDR3 totals 16 residues. The CDR3 region is CLSSLVVMASTDTQYF. CDR3 sequence (DNA): TGTCTCAGCAGCTTGGTCGTGATGGCGAGCACAGATACGCAGTATTTT.

This chain uses TRBV11-2 with TRBJ2-2; D not resolved. V was trimmed by 3 bases and J by 1 base, leaving 9 bases between them. The CDR3 is 15 amino acids. In germline, CDR1 is SGHAT, CDR2 FQNNGV. CDR3 coding DNA: TGTGCCAGCAGCTTTTTTGGCTTGAACACCGGGGAGCTGTTTTTT. Translated: CASSFFGLNTGELFF.

This clonotype has only a few counts. The CDR3 protein is CASRSPGLNQPQHF. DNA of the CDR3: TGTGCCAGCCGCTCCCCCGGCCTCAATCAGCCCCAGCATTTT. The chain links TRBV28 to TRBJ1-5; no definite D call. From germline, CDR1 is MDHEN and CDR2 SYDVKM. Trimming took off 8 bases at V and 3 bases at J, with 14 bases between the two ends. The CDR3 loop spans 14 amino acids.

Note on this clonotype: Given a much more abundant clone one base away, this may be a read error. The rearrangement links TRBV5-1 to TRBJ2-7; 9 nucleotides agree with TRBD1. CDR3 length: 14 amino acids. Germline CDR1 reads SGHRS; CDR2 reads YFSETQ. In DNA, the CDR3 is TGCGCCATCAGCTCCGGGACAGGGCTCGAAAGGCAGTACTTC. It is translated as CAISSGTGLERQYF.

To note about this clonotype: Because the CDR3 is missing its conserved closing phenylalanine or tryptophan, this is likely a read error. V usage is TRBV7-8 and J usage is TRBJ2-7, with D maybe TRBD1 (7 bases). The V gene's germline CDR1 is SGHVS and CDR2 FQNEAQ. This CDR3 is built from 16 residues. In nucleotides, the CDR3 is TGTGTCAGCAGCTCCCGTTGGCAGGGGGGCTCCTACGAGCAGTACTCC. Protein: CVSSSRWQGGSYEQYS.

Details on this clonotype: At one end, the junction sequence differs from germline, possibly due to a read error. CDR3 residues: CTSSQSTNSGELSF. As DNA, the CDR3 is TGCACCAGCAGCCAATCGACCAACAGCGGGGAGCTGTCTTTT. V is TRBV4-3 and J is TRBJ2-2, with 7 positions matching TRBD2. The CDR3 consists of 14 residues. Germline CDR1 and CDR2: LGHNA and YSLEER.

J is TRBJ2-1 and V is TRBV10-2; tentatively, D is TRBD1 or TRBD2 (5 bases each). This CDR3 has 15 amino acids. The V gene lost 6 bases and the J gene lost 9 bases, with 21 bases spanning the gap. Germline V gives CDR1 WSHSY, CDR2 SAAADI. The CDR3 DNA sequence: TGCGCCAGCAGGTCCCCGGGACCCTCATCTTGTGAGCAGTTCTTC. Translated: CASRSPGPSSCEQFF.

On this clonotype itself: A much larger clone is a single base away; this may be a read error. This rearrangement joins TRBV2 to TRBJ2-7; 8 nucleotides match TRBD2. The trim removed 5 bases at V and 2 bases at J, leaving 8 bases unmatched. The CDR3 has 15 residues. Germline V gene data show CDR1 as SNHLY and CDR2 as FYNNEI. The CDR3 loop is CASSLTSEGTYEQYF. CDR3 coding DNA: TGTGCCAGCAGTTTGACTAGCGAGGGGACCTACGAGCAGTACTTC.

With regard to this clonotype: This CDR3 fails to terminate in the conserved phenylalanine or tryptophan, so it likely reflects a read error. V and J are TRBV29-1 and TRBJ2-2; unclear D gene. Per the germline V gene, CDR1 is SQVTM and CDR2 is ANQGSEA. This CDR3 region has 12 residues. Trimming removed 4 bases from V and 11 bases from J, with 14 bases in between. The CDR3 reads CSVVNNIGELFS. In DNA, the CDR3 is TGCAGCGTTGTTAACAACATCGGTGAGCTGTTTTCT.

Concerning this clonotype: This CDR3 fails to terminate in the conserved phenylalanine or tryptophan, so it likely reflects a read error. The DNA is omitted, as the CDR3 cannot be located on it reliably, and the CDR3 follows TCRdb's listing. CDR3 sequence reads: CASSLYRYGCTL. The chain couples TRBV11-1 to TRBJ1-2. CDR1 and CDR2 (germline): SGHAT, FQDESV (reference sequence). The CDR3 length equals 12 residues, ends included.

This chain uses TRBV6-2 or TRBV6-3 with TRBJ2-1; a weak D match, TRBD2 (6 bases). Germline V lookup: CDR1 MNHEY, CDR2 SVGEGT. V was cut by 6 bases and J by 0 bases, with 15 bases left in between. This CDR3 contains 16 residues. The CDR3 DNA follows: TGTGCCAGCAGCACCCACGGGAGCTGCTCCTACAATGAGCAGTTCTTC. This gives the protein CASSTHGSCSYNEQFF.

About this clonotype: Since no conserved phenylalanine or tryptophan closes the CDR3, a read error is the likely cause. This sequence joins TRBV4-1 and TRBJ1-1; the D gene is possibly TRBD1 (5 bases). Germline loops: CDR1 MGHRA, CDR2 YSYEKL. CDR3 length: 15 residues. The CDR3 sequence: CANSPGTATYTEAFL. CDR3 coding DNA: TGCGCCAACAGCCCGGGGACGGCGACTTACACTGAAGCTTTCCTT.

This chain joins TRBV11-3 and TRBJ2-3; possible D gene TRBD2, 5 bases. CDR3 size: 15 residues. Per the germline V gene, CDR1 is SGHNT and CDR2 is YENEEA. V lost 7 bases and J 2 bases, leaving 16 bases between the germline ends. CDR3 protein: CASTRREQITDTQYF. The DNA of the CDR3 is TGTGCCAGCACCCGTCGGGAACAAATCACAGATACGCAGTATTTT.

As to this clonotype: At one end the junction does not follow the germline gene, possibly because of a read error. The rearrangement uses TRBV11-1 and TRBJ1-2; the D is unclear. Germline values: CDR1 SGHAT, CDR2 FQDESV (reference sequence). The CDR3 consists of 12 residues. In DNA, the CDR3 is TGTGCCAGCGGGTTATACAGATATGGCTACACTTTC. This sequence encodes CASGLYRYGYTF. The full variable domain, in which reference TRBV11-1 and TRBJ1-2 provide the parts outside the CDR3, is EAEVAQSPRYKITEKSQAVAFWCDPISGHATLYWYRQILGQGPELLVQFQDESVVDDSQLPKDRFSAERLKGVDSTLKIQPAELGDSAMYLCASGLYRYGYTFGSGTRLTVV.

As to this clonotype: A junction boundary mismatches the germline segment, possibly from a read error. The CDR3 protein is CSANPPSPAAGAGEIQYF. For the CDR3, the DNA is TGCAGTGCTAACCCCCCGAGCCCAGCGGCGGGAGCAGGGGAGATCCAGTACTTC. The chain couples TRBV20-1 to TRBJ2-5; a weak D match, TRBD2 (7 bases). The CDR3 has 18 residues. Per germline, CDR1 DFQATT and CDR2 SNEGSKA (reference sequence).

Comments on this clonotype: Mismatch with germline at one junction end may stem from a read error. This chain uses TRBV4-1 with TRBJ1-6; D ambiguous. CDR3 length equals 17 residues. Germline V gene sequence: CDR1 MGHRA, CDR2 YSYEKL. For the CDR3, the DNA is TGCGCCAGCAGCCAGGCCGTCACTAGCTCCCATAATTCACCCCTCCACTTT. Amino acid sequence: CASSQAVTSSHNSPLHF.

Regarding this clonotype: The germline gene is not matched at one end of the junction; a read error may be the cause. This sequence joins TRBV11-3 and TRBJ1-1; the D is unclear. Germline V CDR1 and CDR2: SGHNT, YENEEA. This CDR3 spans 16 amino acids. Written as DNA, the CDR3 is TGTGGCAGCAGTTTATTCAGCATCAGGATGAACATTGAAGCTTTCTTT. It is translated as CGSSLFSIRMNIEAFF.

Regarding this clonotype: A much larger clone is a single base away; this may be a read error. This chain links TRBV28 with TRBJ1-1; D perhaps matches TRBD1 (6 bases). Germline V gene sequence: CDR1 MDHEN, CDR2 SYDVKM. This CDR3 is 16 amino acids long. V was clipped by 8 bases and J by 6 bases, with 25 bases between them. In DNA, the CDR3 is TGTGCCAGCTGGTCCCAGGGGCGGGGGAAGGAGCCTGAAGCTTTCTTT. Protein: CASWSQGRGKEPEAFF. Based on the CDR3 plus reference TRBV28 and TRBJ1-1, the full variable domain is DVKVTQSSRYLVKRTGEKVFLECVQDMDHENMFWYRQDPGLGLRLIYFSYDVKMKEKGDIPEGYSVSREKKERFSLILESASTNQTSMYLCASWSQGRGKEPEAFFGQGTRLTVV.

The chain is built from TRBV5-5 and TRBJ2-7, with D uncertain. There are 12 residues in the CDR3. V dropped 9 bases and J dropped 3 bases, with 13 bases sitting between them. CDR1 is SGHKS and CDR2 is YYEKEE in the germline V gene (reference sequence). CDR3 sequence (DNA): TGTGCCAATAGCTTGGTTAACTACGAGCAGTACTTC. This translates into CANSLVNYEQYF.

Regarding this clonotype: An end of the junction does not agree with germline; a read error may underlie this. This chain joins TRBV6-5 and TRBJ1-1; no definite D call. The length of the CDR3 is 19 residues. The germline CDR1 and CDR2 sequences are MNHEY and SVGAGI. The CDR3: CTSSYHSRIPSSANTEAFF. The CDR3 DNA is TGTACCAGCAGTTACCACTCGCGGATACCTTCTTCCGCGAACACTGAAGCTTTCTTT.